Listed below are T cell receptor beta chains from one sample, sequenced in a study of blood T cell repertoires in COVID-19. The assay was immunoSEQ multiplex PCR, and TCRdb's table has in-frame clones only and misses some. The table includes approximately 52,000 clones, around 86% detected once. The sample consisted of peripheral blood. All receptors come from a man in his sixties or seventies with acute or convalescent COVID-19. CDR3s include the opening cysteine and the closing phenylalanine or tryptophan. The D gene is left open where the match is weak. Rows may omit the clone size; those that give it use once, few, many or a size class.

V	size	D	J	DNA	CDR3
TRBV6-6	NA	TRBD2	TRBJ2-5	TGTGCCAGCAGTTATAATAGCGGGAGTGGGCGAGAGACCCAGTACTTC	CASSYNSGSGRETQYF
TRBV4-1	NA	NA	TRBJ1-2	TGCGCCAGCAGCCAAGTTGGTGGGACAACCTATGGCTACACCTTC	CASSQVGGTTYGYTF
TRBV15	NA	TRBD2	TRBJ2-3	TGTGCCACCAGCAGAGAGCAATCGGGAGGGCGGCCAGATACGCAGTATTTT	CATSREQSGGRPDTQYF
TRBV14	NA	NA	TRBJ1-3	TGTGCCAGCAGCCCGGGGAACACCATATATTTT	CASSPGNTIYF
TRBV3-1/TRBV3-2	NA	TRBD2	TRBJ2-7	TGTGCCAGCAGCCAAGCGGGAGGGCCCGGAGAGCAGTACTTC	CASSQAGGPGEQYF
TRBV28	NA	NA	TRBJ1-1	TGTGCCAGCACAGTGAACACTGAAGCTTTCTTT	CASTVNTEAFF
TRBV9	NA	NA	TRBJ1-1	TGTGCCAGCAGCCCAACACCCGGGGGTTTGTATACTGAAGCTTTCTTT	CASSPTPGGLYTEAFF
TRBV10-3	NA	NA	TRBJ1-5	TGTGCCATCACGTCAGGGGAGAATCAGCCCCAGCATTTT	CAITSGENQPQHF
TRBV19	NA	NA	TRBJ1-5	TGTGCCAGTAATTTCCCGGGGAATCAGCCCCAGCATTTT	CASNFPGNQPQHF
TRBV19	NA	TRBD1	TRBJ2-1	TGTGCCAGTATACAGCCCGGGACAGGGCAGAATGAGCAGTTCTTC	CASIQPGTGQNEQFF
TRBV6-4	NA	TRBD1	TRBJ2-7	TGTGCCAGCAGTGACGGGACAGACTCCTACGAGCAGTACTTC	CASSDGTDSYEQYF
TRBV6-2/TRBV6-3	NA	NA	TRBJ2-3	TGTGCCAGCAGTTACAGGCCCCCCGGGGGTACGCAGTATTTT	CASSYRPPGGTQYF
TRBV5-6	NA	TRBD1	TRBJ1-1	TGTGCCAGCAGCTTGCTTACCCCGGGACAGAAGAACACTGAAGCTTTCTTT	CASSLLTPGQKNTEAFF
TRBV30	NA	TRBD1	TRBJ2-7	TGTGCCTGGAAAGGCAGGGGACAGGGGGCTTCGTACGAGCAGTACTTC	CAWKGRGQGASYEQYF
TRBV5-1	NA	TRBD1	TRBJ2-3	TGCGCCAGCAGCTCGGGACAGATCGGGCAGTATTTT	CASSSGQIGQYF
TRBV13	NA	NA	TRBJ1-2	TGTGCCAGCAGCTTCGGGACACCCGTTAACTATGGCTACACCTTC	CASSFGTPVNYGYTF
TRBV5-1	NA	NA	TRBJ2-7	TGCGCCAGCAGCTTGGGTGGGGCGGGATCCTACGAGCAGTACTTC	CASSLGGAGSYEQYF
TRBV7-2	NA	NA	TRBJ1-2	TGTGCCAGCAGGCCCGGGGGGGGCGGAAACTATGGCTACACCTTC	CASRPGGGGNYGYTF
TRBV5-1	NA	TRBD2	TRBJ2-1	TGCGCCAGCAGCGTCGTAGCGGGGCAAGGCTACAATGAGCAGTTCTTC	CASSVVAGQGYNEQFF
TRBV18	NA	TRBD1	TRBJ1-1	TGTGCCAGCTCCCAAATTGACAGGGCCACTGAAGCTTTCTTT	CASSQIDRATEAFF
TRBV19	NA	NA	TRBJ2-5	TGTGCCAGTGGCTACCAAGAGACCCAGTACTTC	CASGYQETQYF
TRBV6-2/TRBV6-3	NA	NA	TRBJ2-5	TGTGCCAGCAGTTACCACCAGGATCATCAAGAGACCCAGTACTTC	CASSYHQDHQETQYF
TRBV6-5	few	NA	TRBJ1-2	TGTGCCAGCAGTACAGGGAACTATGGCTACACCTTC	CASSTGNYGYTF
TRBV20-1	NA	TRBD1	TRBJ1-1	TGCAGTGCTAGTCCTACAGGGGGCGCGAAGAACACTGAAGCTTTCTTT	CSASPTGGAKNTEAFF
TRBV7-6	NA	NA	TRBJ1-5	TGTGCCAGCAGCTTAGATGTGGGGGCGTCCCAGCATTTT	CASSLDVGASQHF
TRBV27	NA	TRBD1	TRBJ1-1	TGTGCCAGCAGTGCCCCAGGAGGCAGGGGGTCCACTGAAGCTTTCTTT	CASSAPGGRGSTEAFF
TRBV6-5	once	NA	TRBJ1-5	TGTGCCAGCAGTAGGGGTAATCAGCCCCAGCATTTT	CASSRGNQPQHF
TRBV4-1	NA	TRBD1	TRBJ1-4	TGCGCCAGCAGCCAAGACGACAGGGGCACTGTGACTAATGAAAAACTGTTTTTT	CASSQDDRGTVTNEKLFF
TRBV29-1	NA	NA	TRBJ1-1	TGCAGCGTTCAACAGCTGAACACTGAAGCTTTCTTT	CSVQQLNTEAFF
TRBV19	NA	TRBD1	TRBJ1-2	TGTGCCAGTAGTACTACTCCGACAGGGCCCCGCTATGGCTACACCTTC	CASSTTPTGPRYGYTF